Sequencing of this T cell receptor (beta chain) was carried out in a study of cytomegalovirus exposure and HLA in healthy donors. For the study at large: Earlier findings included about 120 million unique TCR beta sequences obtained from about 180 million T cells. Findings of the study overall: Productive status was seen about 90% or about 30% of the time for most TCR beta V segments in an earlier analysis.

This CDR3 is 16 amino acids long. V trimming: 1 base; J trimming: 5 bases; junction bases outside the gene matches: 7. Germline V lookup: CDR1 SGHTA, CDR2 FQGTGA. Vbeta (60) and Jbeta (13) primers were used in the PCR. Profiled with immunoSEQ multiplex PCR; TCRdb holds only in-frame clones, not every one. In the table there are under 150,000 clones, about 78% of which are singletons. Concerning this clone itself: Its matching antigen is unknown.

V is TRBV7-3 and J is TRBJ2-4; 8 bases match TRBD2. Sequencing was done on a sample of PBMCs. This sequence originates from a woman aged 25 to 45 in good health and CMV-seropositive. CDR3 sequence (DNA): TGTGCCAGCAGCTTAAGCTCCGGGGGGGGCGAAAACATTCAGTACTTC. It specifies CASSLSSGGGENIQYF.